This T cell receptor beta chain came from a study (dated by TCRdb to between 2015 and 2016). The germline V end is reduced by 3 bases and the J end by 9 bases; junction bases left unmatched: 7. The CDR3 goes from the cysteine to the phenylalanine over 15 residues. Here the CDR3 DNA is all that survives: 45 bases in frame from base 1. CDR1 and CDR2 are drawn from the germline V gene: MGHRA, YSYEKL. This clonotype was counted a few times. Its specific antigen is unknown. Nothing much larger sits one base from this clone, and base qualities are not available. The method was RT-PCR. Sequencing instrument: Illumina MiSeq. TCRdb's own reprocessing of the public reads used fastp at Q25 and MiXCR and kept productive beta chains. Merged by CDR3 protein, the rows form single entries marked with the most common genes and DNA. The sample records about 680,000 distinct CDR3 sequences, approximately 14% of which are singletons. The ten most abundant clones make up about 3.6% of the sample.

The V and J genes are TRBV4-1 and TRBJ2-1, with 11 junctional bases fitting TRBD2. The source material was memory CD4+ T cells from blood. This TCR came from a female donor in good health, serving as a healthy control. The CDR3 reads as follows: CASSHAGTSGGEQFF. The DNA sequence is given as TGCGCCAGCAGCCATGCCGGGACTAGCGGAGGTGAGCAGTTCTTC.